This T cell receptor beta chain was sequenced in a study of beta chain features in type 1 diabetes. Study-wide background: Researchers looked at 107,917,701 sorted cells across all samples. Study conclusions and caveats: Shortening that was moderate but significant affected the TCRB CDR3s of Type 1 diabetes patients in all four CD4+ subsets. Researchers caution that PCR might favor shorter templates, equally among patients and controls.

The ends lost 0 bases at V and 1 base at J; junction bases unmatched: 0. Looked up from germline, CDR1 is GTSNPN and CDR2 is SVGIG (reference sequence). This CDR3 comprises 14 residues. There are a few counts of this clone. As yet, its antigen is unknown. The sample carries other DNA sequences with the same CDR3. The entirety of the isolated RNA underwent reverse transcription, so expressed TCRB transcripts were sequenced. Using immunoSEQ multiplex PCR, the repertoire was profiled, and TCRdb retains in-frame clones only, with some absent. In the table there are approximately 730,000 clones, roughly 13% of which are singletons. It was via CD45RO/CCR7/CD25/CD127/CD95/CD27 that CD4+ naive, central memory, regulatory and stem cell-like memory cells were sorted. Purities in excess of 95% were seen in all sorted populations.

The source is a man aged 18 to 30 with type 1 diabetes. What was sequenced was naive CD4+ T cells from blood. V and J are TRBV30 and TRBJ1-1; 9 bases are shared with TRBD1. The CDR3 coding sequence is TGTGCCTGGAGTGTGACAGGGGGGAACACTGAAGCTTTCTTT. It codes for CAWSVTGGNTEAFF.